This T cell receptor beta chain was obtained from a study of blood T cell repertoires in COVID-19. Overall study: Acute-phase and convalescent COVID-19 samples originated in the United States, Italy and Spain. In each case, the material was cDNA or gDNA derived from T cells, B-cell-depleted T cells, or PBMCs.

The CDR3 consists of 13 residues. V was clipped by 3 bases and J by 1 base, with 6 bases between them. Germline loops: CDR1 SNHLY, CDR2 FYNNEI. Authors' processing steps: Nucleated cell number was recorded as an estimate derived from reference gene primer amplification. TCRdb's table, derived via immunoSEQ multiplex PCR, lists solely in-frame clones and lacks some. V and J calls and clone size follow that table, whereas D and trimming were derived from the DNA. Altogether roughly 210,000 clones are present, roughly nine tenths being singletons, with the ten largest covering less than 2%. The TCR comes from a man between 65 and 79 years old with acute or convalescent COVID-19. Material: peripheral blood. The gene calls are TRBV2 and TRBJ1-1, with TRBD1 as a possible D gene (6 bases). This chain's CDR3 is CASSETGNTEAFF. The CDR3 region has the DNA TGTGCCAGCAGTGAGACAGGGAACACTGAAGCTTTCTTT.